The T cell receptor (beta chain) under discussion was sequenced for a study of blood T cell repertoires in COVID-19. Background on the study: Samples of COVID-19 (acute and convalescent) were obtained from the United States, Italy and Spain.

Points on this clone: The sample carries other DNA sequences with the same CDR3.

Original methodology: Reference gene primer amplification gave nucleated cell count estimates. Produced via immunoSEQ multiplex PCR; TCRdb's table is partial and in-frame only. D and trimming were read from the DNA, whereas the V and J calls and clone size are those reported in that table. The sample consists of about 71,000 clones, over 75% of them appearing once. CDR3 size: 13 residues. V lost 5 bases and J lost 0, with 7 bases in between. Sequenced material: peripheral blood. The clonotype originates from a woman in her late teens or twenties with acute or convalescent COVID-19. The chain is built from TRBV12-3 or TRBV12-4 and TRBJ1-1, with D maybe TRBD1 (5 bases). The CDR3 sequence: CASSLTVNTEAFF. The CDR3, as DNA: TGTGCCAGCAGTCTGACAGTGAACACTGAAGCTTTCTTT.